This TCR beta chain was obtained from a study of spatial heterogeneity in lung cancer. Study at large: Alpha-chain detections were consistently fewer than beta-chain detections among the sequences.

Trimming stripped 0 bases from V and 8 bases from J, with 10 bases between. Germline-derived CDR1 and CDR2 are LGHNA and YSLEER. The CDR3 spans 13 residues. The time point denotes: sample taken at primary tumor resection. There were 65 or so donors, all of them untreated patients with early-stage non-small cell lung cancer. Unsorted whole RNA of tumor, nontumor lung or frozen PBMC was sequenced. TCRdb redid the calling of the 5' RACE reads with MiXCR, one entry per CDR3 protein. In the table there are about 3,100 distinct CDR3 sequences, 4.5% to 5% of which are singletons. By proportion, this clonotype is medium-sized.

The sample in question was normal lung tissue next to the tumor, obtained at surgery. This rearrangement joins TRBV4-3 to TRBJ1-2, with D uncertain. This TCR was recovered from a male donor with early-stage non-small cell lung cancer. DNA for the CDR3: TGCGCCAGCAGCCAAGATTCAGTAACCGGCTACACCTTC. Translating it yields CASSQDSVTGYTF.